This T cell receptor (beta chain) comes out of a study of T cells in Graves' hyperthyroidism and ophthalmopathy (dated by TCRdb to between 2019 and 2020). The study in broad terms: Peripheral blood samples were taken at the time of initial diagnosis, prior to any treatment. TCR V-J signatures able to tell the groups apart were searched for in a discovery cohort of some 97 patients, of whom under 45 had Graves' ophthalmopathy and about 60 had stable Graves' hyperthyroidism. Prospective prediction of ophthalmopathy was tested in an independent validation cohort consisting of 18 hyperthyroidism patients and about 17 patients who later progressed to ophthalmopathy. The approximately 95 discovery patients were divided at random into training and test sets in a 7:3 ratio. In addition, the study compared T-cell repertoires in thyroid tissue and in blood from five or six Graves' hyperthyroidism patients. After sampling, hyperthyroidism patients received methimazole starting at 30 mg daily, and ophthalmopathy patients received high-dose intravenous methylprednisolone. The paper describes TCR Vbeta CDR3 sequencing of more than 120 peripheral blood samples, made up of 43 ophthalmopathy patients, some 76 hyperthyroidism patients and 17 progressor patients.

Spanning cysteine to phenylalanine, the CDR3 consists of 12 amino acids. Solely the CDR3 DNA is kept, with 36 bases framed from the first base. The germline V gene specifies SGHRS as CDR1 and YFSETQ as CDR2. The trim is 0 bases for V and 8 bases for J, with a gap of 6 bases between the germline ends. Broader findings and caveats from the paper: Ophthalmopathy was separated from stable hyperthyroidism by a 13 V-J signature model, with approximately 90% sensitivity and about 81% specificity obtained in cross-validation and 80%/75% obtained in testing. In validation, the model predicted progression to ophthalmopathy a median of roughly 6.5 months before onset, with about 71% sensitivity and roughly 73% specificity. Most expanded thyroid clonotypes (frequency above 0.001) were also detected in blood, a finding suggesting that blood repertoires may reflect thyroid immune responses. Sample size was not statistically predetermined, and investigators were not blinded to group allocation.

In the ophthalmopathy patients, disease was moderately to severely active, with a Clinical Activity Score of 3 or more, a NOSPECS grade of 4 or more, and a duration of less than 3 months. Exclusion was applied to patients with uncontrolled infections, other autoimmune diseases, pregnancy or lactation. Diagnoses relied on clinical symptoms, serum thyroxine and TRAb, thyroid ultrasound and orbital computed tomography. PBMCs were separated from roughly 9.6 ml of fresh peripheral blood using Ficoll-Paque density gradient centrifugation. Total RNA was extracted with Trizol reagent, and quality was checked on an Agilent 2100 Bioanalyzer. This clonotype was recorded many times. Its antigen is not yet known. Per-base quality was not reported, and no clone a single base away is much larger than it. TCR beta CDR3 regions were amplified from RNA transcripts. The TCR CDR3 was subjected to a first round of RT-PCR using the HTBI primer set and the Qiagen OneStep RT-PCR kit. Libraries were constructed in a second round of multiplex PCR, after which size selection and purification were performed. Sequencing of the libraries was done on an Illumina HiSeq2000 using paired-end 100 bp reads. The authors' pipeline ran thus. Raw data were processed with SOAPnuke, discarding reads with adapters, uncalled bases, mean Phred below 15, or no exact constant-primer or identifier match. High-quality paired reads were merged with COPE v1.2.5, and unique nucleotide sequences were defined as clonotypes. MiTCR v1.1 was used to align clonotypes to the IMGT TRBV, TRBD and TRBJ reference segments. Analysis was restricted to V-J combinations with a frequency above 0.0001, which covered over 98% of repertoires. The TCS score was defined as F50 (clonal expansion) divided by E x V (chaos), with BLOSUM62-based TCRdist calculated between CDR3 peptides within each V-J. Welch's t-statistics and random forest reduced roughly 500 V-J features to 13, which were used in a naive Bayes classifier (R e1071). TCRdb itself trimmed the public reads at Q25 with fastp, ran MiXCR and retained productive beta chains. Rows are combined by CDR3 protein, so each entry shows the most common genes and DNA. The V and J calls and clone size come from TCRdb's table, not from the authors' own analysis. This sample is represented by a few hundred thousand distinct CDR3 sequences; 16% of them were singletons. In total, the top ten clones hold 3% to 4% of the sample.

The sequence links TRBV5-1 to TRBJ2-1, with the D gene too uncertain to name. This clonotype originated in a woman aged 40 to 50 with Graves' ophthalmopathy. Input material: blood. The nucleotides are TGCGCCAGCAGCTTGGAAGCGTATGAGCAGTTCTTC. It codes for CASSLEAYEQFF.